The next 30 T cell receptor beta chains were all read from a single sample in a study of cytomegalovirus exposure and HLA in healthy donors. Vbeta (60) and Jbeta (13) primers were used in the PCR. Repertoires were generated with immunoSEQ multiplex PCR, while TCRdb's copy carries only in-frame clones and drops some. The table shows 150,000 or so clones, with about three quarters occurring only once. The sequencing input was PBMCs. Receptors were obtained from a young man in good health and CMV-seropositive.

The chain links TRBV7-9 to TRBJ1-2; 8 bases agree with TRBD1. From germline, CDR1 is SEHNR and CDR2 FQNEAQ (reference sequence). The CDR3 has 15 amino acids. V lost 2 bases to trimming and J lost 6 bases; unmatched junction nucleotides: 8. The CDR3 protein is CASSLIQGDPHGYTF. As DNA, the CDR3 is TGTGCCAGCAGCTTAATACAGGGGGACCCCCATGGCTACACCTTC. Using reference TRBV7-9 and TRBJ1-2 for the parts outside the CDR3, the full variable domain is DTGVSQNPRHKITKRGQNVTFRCDPISEHNRLYWYRQTLGQGPEFLTYFQNEAQLEKSRLLSDRFSAERPKGSFSTLEIQRTEQGDSAMYLCASSLIQGDPHGYTFGSGTRLTVV.

This chain connects TRBV7-9 to TRBJ2-2, with TRBD1 matching 7 bases. The CDR3 runs 16 residues. Looked up from germline, CDR1 is SEHNR and CDR2 is FQNEAQ (reference sequence). The trim removed 1 base at V and 4 bases at J, leaving 6 bases unmatched. The CDR3 nucleotides read TGTGCCAGCAGCTTAGAGGTCAGGGGGACCACCGGGGAGCTGTTTTTT. Translating gives CASSLEVRGTTGELFF. The variable domain in full, with the rest retrieved from reference TRBV7-9 and TRBJ2-2, is DTGVSQNPRHKITKRGQNVTFRCDPISEHNRLYWYRQTLGQGPEFLTYFQNEAQLEKSRLLSDRFSAERPKGSFSTLEIQRTEQGDSAMYLCASSLEVRGTTGELFFGEGSRLTVL.

This clone appeared once. The chain uses TRBV19 and TRBJ2-7; D is unresolved. This CDR3 is 13 amino acids long. Trimming cost V 8 bases and J 0 bases, with 11 bases left between them. The germline V gene has CDR1 LNHDA and CDR2 SQIVND (reference sequence). Here the CDR3 DNA reads TGTGCCAGTGCGAGCGATACCTCCTACGAGCAGTACTTC. It codes for CASASDTSYEQYF.

V usage is TRBV6-5 and J usage is TRBJ2-7; 8 bases are a match to TRBD1. The CDR3 runs to 15 residues. The germline V gene encodes CDR1 MNHEY and CDR2 SVGAGI. V shed 2 bases, J shed 4 bases, and the junction held 7 bases outside the gene matches. The CDR3 coding sequence is TGTGCCAGCAGTTACGACAGGGGTGGATTTTACGAGCAGTACTTC. This codes for CASSYDRGGFYEQYF.

J is TRBJ2-4 and V is TRBV18, with a weak D call TRBD1 (6 bases). This CDR3 is built from 14 residues. V was clipped by 1 base and J by 7 bases, with 11 bases between them. Germline V CDR1 and CDR2: KGHSH, LQKENI. This chain's CDR3 is CASSPLPGDNIQYF. CDR3 bases: TGTGCCAGCTCACCACTCCCAGGGGACAACATTCAGTACTTC.

CDR3 sequence reads: CASSYQENTEAFF. For the CDR3, the DNA is TGTGCCAGCAGTTATCAGGAGAACACTGAAGCTTTCTTT. V is TRBV6-4 and J is TRBJ1-1; the D is unclear. Germline CDR1 and CDR2: MRHNA and SNTAGT. V shed 5 bases and J shed 1 base, with 8 bases lying between them. The CDR3 is 13 residues long.

This chain connects TRBV5-6 to TRBJ2-5; 7 nucleotides line up with TRBD2. The J call is doubtful: the DNA matches TRBJ2-7 better. Germline V gene lookup returns CDR1 SGHDT and CDR2 YYEEEE. There are 15 residues in the CDR3. CDR3 DNA: TGTGCCAGCAGCCCACGACTAGCCGGTATGTACGAGCAGTACTTC. This sequence encodes CASSPRLAGMYEQYF.

CDR3 coding DNA: TGTGCCAGCAGCCCGGGACAGGGACTAGATACGCAGTATTTT. Its protein product is CASSPGQGLDTQYF. This sequence joins TRBV7-3 and TRBJ2-3, with 9 positions matching TRBD1. The V segment lost 5 bases and the J segment 5 bases; nucleotides outside the gene matches: 5. Per germline, CDR1 SGHTA and CDR2 FQGTGA. CDR3 size: 14 residues.

The CDR3 DNA is TGTGCCACCAGCAGAGTGCCGAAGCAAATTGGCTACACCTTC. It encodes CATSRVPKQIGYTF. The chain is built from TRBV15 and TRBJ1-2; no clear D. Per the germline V gene, CDR1 is LNHNV and CDR2 is YYDKDF (reference sequence). The germline V and J ends were trimmed by 1 base and 7 bases, with 13 bases remaining between them. CDR3 length: 14 amino acids.

The chain employs TRBV19 and TRBJ1-1, with D possibly TRBD1 on 6 matching bases. From germline, CDR1 is LNHDA and CDR2 SQIVND (reference sequence). The V gene lost 7 bases and the J gene lost 2 bases, with 23 bases spanning the gap. The CDR3 is made up of 17 amino acids. CDR3 in DNA: TGTGCCAGTACCCTAGAGGGAAGGGGGAGACTTAACACTGAAGCTTTCTTT. This translates into CASTLEGRGRLNTEAFF.

This clone appeared a few times. Additional DNA sequences in this sample encode the identical CDR3. V usage is TRBV6-5 and J usage is TRBJ2-5; 9 nucleotides agree with TRBD1. Germline assignment: CDR1 MNHEY and CDR2 SVGAGI. The CDR3 runs to 15 residues. V dropped 0 bases and J dropped 5; count of bases not matched to a gene: 4. DNA for the CDR3: TGTGCCAGCAGTTACTCCCGGGACAGGGTGGAGACCCAGTACTTC. As protein: CASSYSRDRVETQYF.

This clone was observed a few times. The V gene is TRBV19, the J gene TRBJ2-2, with 8 bases lining up with TRBD1. The V gene end was trimmed by 6 bases and the J gene end by 4 bases; junction bases not matched to a gene: 10. The CDR3 spans 16 residues. Germline values: CDR1 LNHDA, CDR2 SQIVND (reference sequence). The CDR3 loop is CASRGPGQGTTGELFF. As DNA, the CDR3 is TGTGCCAGTAGGGGTCCCGGACAGGGAACCACCGGGGAGCTGTTTTTT.

On this clone: The junction does not match germline at one end; this may be a read error. The sample carries other DNA sequences with the same CDR3. The chain couples TRBV4-1 to TRBJ2-5; maybe TRBD1 (7 bases). The CDR3 sequence is 16 residues long. CDR1 and CDR2 from the germline V gene are MGHRA and YSYEKL. The CDR3 region has the DNA TGCGCCAGCAGCCAAGAACGATCAGGGGGACGGGAGACCCAATACTTC. This gives the protein CASSQERSGGRETQYF.

This clone was recorded once. The rearrangement links TRBV6-5 to TRBJ1-5, with a tentative D call TRBD1 (5 bases). V lost 2 bases and J 6 bases, leaving 8 bases between the germline ends. CDR1 MNHEY and CDR2 SVGAGI come from the germline V gene. The CDR3 spans 13 residues. The CDR3 bases are TGTGCCAGCAGTTACACAGGTTTTCAGCCCCAGCATTTT. It encodes CASSYTGFQPQHF.

This clone was found once. The chain combines TRBV19 with TRBJ1-1; TRBD1 matches at 11 bases. V gave up 6 bases and J gave up 1 base; unmatched junction bases: 7. CDR3 length: 16 amino acids. Germline V gives CDR1 LNHDA, CDR2 SQIVND (reference sequence). The DNA for the CDR3 is TGTGCCAGTAGCCGATATGGGACAGGGGGGAACACTGAAGCTTTCTTT. It encodes CASSRYGTGGNTEAFF.

The CDR3 nucleotides read TGTGCCAGCAGCGCGGACAGCGAGCAGTACTTC. Translated: CASSADSEQYF. The chain has TRBV11-2 and TRBJ2-7; maybe TRBD1 (6 bases). Trimming removed 5 bases at V and 6 bases at J, with 8 bases between. The V gene's germline CDR1 is SGHAT and CDR2 FQNNGV. The CDR3 sequence is 11 residues long.

The chain has TRBV11-2 and TRBJ2-7; D is uncertain. Germline V gene sequence: CDR1 SGHAT, CDR2 FQNNGV. This CDR3 is built from 13 residues. Trimming pared 4 bases from V and 2 bases from J, leaving 9 bases between. The CDR3 sequence is CASSSTHPYEQYF. In DNA, the CDR3 is TGTGCCAGCAGCTCGACACACCCCTACGAGCAGTACTTC.

This clone was seen a handful of times. This rearrangement joins TRBV27 to TRBJ1-2; 12 nucleotides match TRBD1. CDR3 length: 17 residues. Losses at the gene ends were 5 bases for V and 7 bases for J; bases not matched to a gene: 14. Germline assignment: CDR1 MNHEY and CDR2 SMNVEV (reference sequence). The CDR3 is CASSPPGTGGRAGGYTF. The CDR3 nucleotides read TGTGCCAGCAGTCCGCCAGGGACAGGGGGCCGGGCGGGTGGCTACACCTTC.

The V call is TRBV28, the J call TRBJ1-4; D perhaps matches TRBD1 (6 bases). This CDR3 is built from 16 residues. V lost 3 bases to trimming and J lost 2 bases, with 13 bases between them. Looked up from germline, CDR1 is MDHEN and CDR2 is SYDVKM. CDR3 sequence: CASSFEQGFTNEKLFF. The CDR3 DNA is TGTGCCAGCAGTTTTGAACAGGGTTTCACTAATGAAAAACTGTTTTTT. Filled out from reference TRBV28 and TRBJ1-4, the complete variable domain reads DVKVTQSSRYLVKRTGEKVFLECVQDMDHENMFWYRQDPGLGLRLIYFSYDVKMKEKGDIPEGYSVSREKKERFSLILESASTNQTSMYLCASSFEQGFTNEKLFFGSGTQLSVL.

The chain employs TRBV7-9 and TRBJ2-7, with a weak D call TRBD2 (5 bases). V was trimmed by 4 bases and J by 3 bases, leaving 16 bases between them. The germline CDR1 and CDR2 sequences are SEHNR and FQNEAQ (reference sequence). The CDR3 consists of 15 residues. The CDR3 loop reads CASSSIQDLGYEQYF. In nucleotides, the CDR3 is TGTGCCAGCAGCTCTATTCAGGACTTGGGCTACGAGCAGTACTTC.

The V and J genes are TRBV5-4 and TRBJ1-3; the match to TRBD1 covers 9 bases. The J segment lost 4 bases and the V segment lost 4 bases, leaving 3 bases of the junction unmatched. From germline, CDR1 is SGHNT and CDR2 YYREEE (reference sequence). This CDR3 comprises 14 residues. CDR3 nucleotides: TGTGCCAGCAGCCAAGACAGGGGGGGAAACACCATATATTTT. It encodes CASSQDRGGNTIYF.

The chain joins TRBV28 to TRBJ1-5; possibly TRBD1 for D (5 bases). CDR3 length: 15 amino acids. Germline V lookup: CDR1 MDHEN, CDR2 SYDVKM. V was cut by 1 base and J by 6 bases, with 13 bases left in between. The DNA for the CDR3 is TGTGCCAGCAGTTTATTAGACAGCCCGAGTCAGCCCCAGCATTTT. Its protein product is CASSLLDSPSQPQHF.

This sequence joins TRBV5-1 and TRBJ2-1, with D possibly being TRBD2 (6 bases). The CDR3 is 16 amino acids. Trimming left V 5 bases short and J 0 bases short, with 15 bases between. From germline, CDR1 is SGHRS and CDR2 YFSETQ. CDR3 nucleotide sequence: TGCGCCAGCAGAGGGGCTAGCGCTAGCTCCTACAATGAGCAGTTCTTC. Its protein product is CASRGASASSYNEQFF.

This sequence joins TRBV5-1 and TRBJ1-5; D not resolved. This CDR3 is built from 14 residues. The germline V and J ends were trimmed by 2 bases and 5 bases, with 11 bases remaining between them. CDR1 is SGHRS, CDR2 YFSETQ, per germline. The CDR3 loop reads CASSLFGEDQPQHF. Here the CDR3 DNA reads TGCGCCAGCAGCTTATTCGGGGAAGATCAGCCCCAGCATTTT. Variable domain in full (rest from reference TRBV5-1 and TRBJ1-5): KAGVTQTPRYLIKTRGQQVTLSCSPISGHRSVSWYQQTPGQGLQFLFEYFSETQRNKGNFPGRFSGRQFSNSRSEMNVSTLELGDSALYLCASSLFGEDQPQHFGDGTRLSIL.

This clone appeared a single time. The chain uses TRBV28 and TRBJ1-5, with D perhaps TRBD1 (5 bases). Germline V gene data show CDR1 as MDHEN and CDR2 as SYDVKM. V was pared by 3 bases and J by 5 bases, with 17 bases between. The CDR3 totals 16 residues. This CDR3 is CASSFGHSGQHQPQHF. The CDR3 bases are TGTGCCAGCAGTTTCGGACACTCAGGGCAGCATCAGCCCCAGCATTTT.

This CDR3 reads CASSFGRTGQETQYF. CDR3 coding DNA: TGCGCCAGCAGCTTCGGAAGGACAGGCCAAGAGACCCAGTACTTC. The genes are TRBV4-1 and TRBJ2-5, with TRBD1 matching over 7 bases. The CDR3 loop spans 15 amino acids. V was clipped by 5 bases and J by 1 base; unmatched bases: 7. Germline V lookup: CDR1 MGHRA, CDR2 YSYEKL.

The chain carries TRBV29-1 and TRBJ1-4; D is perhaps TRBD1 (6 bases). The CDR3 contains 13 residues. Trimming pared 5 bases from V and 7 bases from J, leaving 14 bases between. Germline assignment: CDR1 SQVTM and CDR2 ANQGSEA. The DNA for the CDR3 is TGCAGCGTTCCCGGGACATCCGGTGAAAAACTGTTTTTT. Translation gives CSVPGTSGEKLFF.

The chain carries TRBV6-5 and TRBJ1-1; 10 nucleotides match TRBD1. Germline V CDR1 and CDR2: MNHEY, SVGAGI. The CDR3 length is 15 residues. V shed 6 bases and J 4 bases; nucleotides not matched to a gene: 8. The CDR3: CASSKDRGLGTEAFF. In nucleotides, the CDR3 is TGTGCCAGCAGCAAGGACAGGGGGTTGGGCACTGAAGCTTTCTTT.

The chain is built from TRBV30 and TRBJ2-1; perhaps TRBD2 as D (6 bases). CDR3 length: 11 amino acids. V was pared by 1 base and J by 15 bases, with 13 bases between. Germline V gene lookup returns CDR1 GTSNPN and CDR2 SVGIG (reference sequence). The CDR3 DNA is TGTGCCTGGAGTGCCCCGAGGAGGGGGTTCTTC. Amino acids: CAWSAPRRGFF.

CDR3 coding DNA: TGTGCCAGCAGCACCGGAGGCCAGATGGCCTATGGCTACACCTTC. This codes for CASSTGGQMAYGYTF. The chain employs TRBV5-4 and TRBJ1-2; D not resolved. Germline assignment: CDR1 SGHNT and CDR2 YYREEE (reference sequence). Trimming shortened V by 4 bases and J by 4 bases, and 17 bases separated the two germline ends. This CDR3 is 15 amino acids long. The complete variable domain, with remaining parts taken from reference TRBV5-4 and TRBJ1-2, reads ETGVTQSPTHLIKTRGQQVTLRCSSQSGHNTVSWYQQALGQGPQFIFQYYREEENGRGNFPPRFSGLQFPNYSSELNVNALELDDSALYLCASSTGGQMAYGYTFGSGTRLTVV.